This paragraph reports one T cell receptor (beta chain). Its antigen is unknown. The germline gives CDR1 SGHTA, CDR2 FQGNSA. This CDR3 has 14 residues. V lost 3 bases to trimming and J lost 10 bases, with 16 bases between them. The PCR contained 60 Vbeta and 13 Jbeta primers. Clones were sequenced by immunoSEQ multiplex PCR, and TCRdb holds only the in-frame ones, with some missing. The profile covers about 170,000 clones, with approximately 84% appearing a single time and roughly 4.8% taken by the ten largest. The sample originates from a study of cytomegalovirus exposure and HLA in healthy donors. Whole-study results and caveats: In vitro checks showed that a few CMV-associated chains really do target CMV antigens. A later analysis by the authors found several of the most significant clusters apparently linked to common viral pathogens.

The V call is TRBV7-2, the J call TRBJ2-1; D might be TRBD1 (5 bases). The sequence came from a woman in her 50s in good health and CMV-seropositive. Sequencing used PBMCs. The chain's CDR3 is CASSFRQGGYEQFF. The CDR3 region has the DNA TGTGCCAGCAGCTTTCGGCAGGGCGGATACGAGCAGTTCTTC.